Listed below are T cell receptor beta chains from one sample, sequenced in a study of beta chain features in type 1 diabetes. Here immunoSEQ multiplex PCR was the method, and the copy in TCRdb shows in-frame clones only, minus some. The table includes roughly 290,000 clones, about 15% detected once. Sequences were obtained from naive CD4+ T cells from blood. The source of these receptors is a man aged 18 to 30 with type 1 diabetes. Both conserved end residues are part of each CDR3. The D gene is left open where the match is weak. Clone sizes are given selectively: once, few, many, or a class where the clone is expanded.

>few|14|TRBJ2-1|TRBV15|.
TGTGCCACCAGCAGAGCTGGGACAAACAATGAGCAGTTCTTC
CATSRAGTNNEQFF
>.|16|TRBJ2-3|TRBV11-2|TRBD2
TGTGCCAGCAGCACACCGACTAGCGGGAGACCAGATACGCAGTATTTT
CASSTPTSGRPDTQYF
>.|16|TRBJ1-4|TRBV7-2|.
TGTGCCAGCAGCTTTGATCGGACAGCCCTGGGGGAAAAACTGTTTTTT
CASSFDRTALGEKLFF
>few|15|TRBJ2-7|TRBV7-2|TRBD2
TGTGCCAGCAGCCCGACTAGCGGCGACCTATACGAGCAGTACTTC
CASSPTSGDLYEQYF
>once|14|TRBJ2-7|TRBV18|TRBD1
TGTGCCAGCTCACCAGCGACAGGGTTCGACGAGCAGTACTTC
CASSPATGFDEQYF
>.|18|TRBJ2-1|TRBV5-1|TRBD2
TGCGCCAGCAGCTTGGAAAGGTGGGGGGGGAGCTCCTACAATGAGCAGTTCTTC
CASSLERWGGSSYNEQFF
>few|15|TRBJ2-2|TRBV11-2|TRBD2
TGTGCCAGCAGCCGGACTAGCGGGGCCACCGGGGAGCTGTTTTTT
CASSRTSGATGELFF
>few|15|TRBJ2-7|TRBV14|TRBD1
TGTGCCAGCAGCCAAGCCGGGACAGGGGTCTACGAGCAGTACTTC
CASSQAGTGVYEQYF
>.|14|TRBJ1-1|TRBV5-1|.
TGCGCCAGCAGCTTAGGCGGAGGGCTCCCTGAAGCTTTCTTT
CASSLGGGLPEAFF
>few|13|TRBJ2-5|TRBV29-1|.
TGCAGCTTAGGACAGTTACACCAAGAGACCCAGTACTTC
CSLGQLHQETQYF
>few|14|TRBJ1-1|TRBV5-4|.
TGTGCCAGCAGCTTGGGGAGCCCGGGGACTGAAGCTTTCTTT
CASSLGSPGTEAFF
>few|14|TRBJ2-5|TRBV18|.
TGTGCCAGCTCACCGCCCGGGGAGGAAGAGACCCAGTACTTC
CASSPPGEEETQYF
>.|16|TRBJ1-1|TRBV7-2|TRBD1
TGTGCCAGCAGCCCCCAGCAACAGGGGGGGAACACTGAAGCTTTCTTT
CASSPQQQGGNTEAFF
>few|14|TRBJ1-2|TRBV7-2|.
TGTGCCAGCAGCCTGCATCAGGGTTCATATGGCTACACCTTC
CASSLHQGSYGYTF
>.|16|TRBJ1-4|TRBV15|.
TGTGCCACCAGCAGAGTTGGGCGCCCAACTAATGAAAAACTGTTTTTT
CATSRVGRPTNEKLFF
>.|15|TRBJ2-2|TRBV25-1|.
TGTGCCAGCAGTGGGGGACAAGCGAACACCGGGGAGCTGTTTTTT
CASSGGQANTGELFF
>few|15|TRBJ1-5|TRBV6-1|.
TGTGCCAGCACACAATTACCGGAGATAGGTCAGCCCCAGCATTTT
CASTQLPEIGQPQHF
>few|13|TRBJ2-3|TRBV30|.
TGTGCCTGGAGTGATCGGAGCACAGATACGCAGTATTTT
CAWSDRSTDTQYF
>.|16|TRBJ2-7|TRBV28|TRBD2
TGTGCCAGCAGTCCCCCTAGCGGGCGGAGTATCTACGAGCAGTACTTC
CASSPPSGRSIYEQYF
>.|17|TRBJ2-3|TRBV7-9|TRBD2
TGTGCCAGCAGCTTAGCGCTTGGGCGGGGGGCCCCAGATACGCAGTATTTT
CASSLALGRGAPDTQYF
>.|17|TRBJ2-6|TRBV5-4|TRBD1
TGTGCCAGCAGCACGGGACAGGGTCCTTCTGGGGCCAACGTCCTGACTTTC
CASSTGQGPSGANVLTF
>.|13|TRBJ1-2|TRBV25-1|.
TGTGCCAGCAGTCAAGCAGGGAACTATGGCTACACCTTC
CASSQAGNYGYTF
>few|13|TRBJ2-7|TRBV5-1|.
TGCGCCAGCAGCCCGGACAACTCCTACGAGCAGTACTTC
CASSPDNSYEQYF
>.|15|TRBJ2-3|TRBV10-3|.
TGTGCCCACGGTCGGGGGTCCCCTAGCACAGATACGCAGTATTTT
CAHGRGSPSTDTQYF
>few|12|TRBJ2-7|TRBV7-9|.
TGTGCCAGCAGCTTAGTAACAAGCGAGCAGTACTTC
CASSLVTSEQYF
>.|14|TRBJ1-1|TRBV28|.
TGTGCCAGCAGTCCTGGAGGGGTTAACACTGAAGCTTTCTTT
CASSPGGVNTEAFF
>.|14|TRBJ2-7|TRBV2|TRBD1
TGTGCCAGCAGTGATTTTACAGGGGTCGACGAGCAGTACTTC
CASSDFTGVDEQYF
>few|14|TRBJ1-1|TRBV5-4|TRBD1
TGTGCCAGCAAGGTGGACAGGGAGAACACTGAAGCTTTCTTT
CASKVDRENTEAFF
>.|13|TRBJ1-5|TRBV28|TRBD1
TGTGCCAGCAGTCCCACGGACAGGGGGGACCATAATTTT
CASSPTDRGDHNF